The clone carrying this T cell receptor beta chain was seen ten or more times. The target antigen is unknown. This entry belongs to a study of CD8+CD57+ T cells in acquired aplastic anemia. CDR3 length equals 16 residues. Germline-derived CDR1 and CDR2 are MNHNY and SVGAGI (reference sequence). Trimming took off 4 bases at V and 4 bases at J, with 17 bases between the two ends. TCR beta VDJ combinations and CDR3 sequences were profiled from genomic DNA. TCRdb re-analysed the reads in MiXCR, keeping a single row per CDR3 protein. The profile shows about 270,000 distinct CDR3 sequences, approximately 56% of them singletons. Study results and limitations: Patients and controls shared nearly 30 CD8+ CDR3 sequences, which appeared highly expressed in patients and within their immunodominant clones.

The receptor was isolated from a human donor with severe aplastic anemia or a healthy control (not recorded which). The material sequenced was sorted CD4+, CD8+, or CD8+CD57+ T cells (not recorded which) from PBMCs. The chain combines TRBV6-6 with TRBJ1-5, with D possibly being TRBD1 (6 bases). The CDR3, as DNA: TGTGCCAGCAGTTTCCCCGGACCCGGGACAAATCAGCCCCAGCATTTT. It specifies CASSFPGPGTNQPQHF.